What follows are 10 T cell receptor beta chains derived from one specimen sequenced in a study of T cells in localized non-small cell lung cancer (TCRdb year 2020). Library preparation was by the immunoSEQ multiplex PCR assay. The table was pulled from immuneACCESS by TCRdb, which kept in-frame rearrangements only. Such tables lose some clones; where checked, under half of the loss comes from unresolved V genes, and the rest has no known cause. The sample contains 72,000 or so clones, approximately 87% of them found a single time. The ten largest clones capture about a fifth of the sample. The specimen was peripheral blood, collected before any cancer treatment. These receptors originate from a male donor at least 60 years old with stage III squamous cell lung carcinoma.

V gene TRBV20-1 combines with J gene TRBJ2-3; 11 bases are shared with TRBD2. The CDR3 runs 11 residues. After removal of 4 bases from V and 9 bases from J, the junction contained 0 bases not matched to a gene. Looked up from germline, CDR1 is DFQATT and CDR2 is SNEGSKA (reference sequence). This CDR3 is CSAIAGGTQYF. DNA for the CDR3: TGCAGTGCTATAGCGGGGGGGACGCAGTATTTT.

V and J are TRBV4-2 and TRBJ2-3, with TRBD2 matching 8 bases. J gave up 4 bases and V 4 bases, and 10 bases lay outside the gene matches. Germline V CDR1 and CDR2: LGHNA, YNFKEQ. The CDR3 loop spans 16 amino acids. CDR3 loop: CASSRIPGGPPDTQYF. The CDR3 bases are TGTGCCAGCAGCCGAATCCCGGGGGGGCCTCCAGATACGCAGTATTTT.

V is TRBV19 and J is TRBJ1-4, with 7 nucleotides matching TRBD1. There are 14 residues in the CDR3. Germline-derived CDR1 and CDR2 are LNHDA and SQIVND (reference sequence). The V gene end was trimmed by 5 bases and the J gene end by 7 bases; junction bases not matched to a gene: 7. DNA for the CDR3: TGTGCCAGTAGTCACAGGGGACCGGGTGAAAAACTGTTTTTT. Residues: CASSHRGPGEKLFF.

A few counts support this clone. At one end the junction does not follow the germline gene, possibly because of a read error. The sample carries other DNA sequences with the same CDR3. The gene calls are TRBV5-1 and TRBJ1-5, with 7 bases aligning to TRBD1. Germline V gene data show CDR1 as SGHRS and CDR2 as YFSETQ. The CDR3 extends over 15 amino acids. CDR3 DNA sequence: TGTGCCAGCAGCTTGGGACAGTCAAGCAATCAGCCCCAGCATTTT. This gives the protein CASSLGQSSNQPQHF.

The chain carries TRBV14 and TRBJ1-2; no reliable D call. This CDR3 contains 15 residues. Germline CDR1 reads SGHDN; CDR2 reads FVKESK. V was trimmed by 0 bases and J by 7 bases, leaving 15 bases between them. The CDR3 here is CASSQDTELSSGYTF. The CDR3 DNA follows: TGTGCCAGCAGCCAAGATACGGAATTGTCCTCTGGCTACACCTTC.

The chain recombines TRBV2 with TRBJ1-1; no reliable D call. Trimming removed 0 bases at V and 6 bases at J, with 11 bases between. CDR3 length: 14 residues. Germline V gene sequence: CDR1 SNHLY, CDR2 FYNNEI. The CDR3, as DNA: TGTGCCAGCAGTGAAGCGCTTCGGGGTTCTGAAGCTTTCTTT. This encodes CASSEALRGSEAFF.

The chain links TRBV10-2 to TRBJ2-7; tentatively, D is TRBD1 (6 bases). The CDR3 is 15 amino acids. Trimming stripped 6 bases from V and 5 bases from J, with 20 bases between. Germline lookup yields CDR1 WSHSY and CDR2 SAAADI. The CDR3 loop is CASRDTGTRTNEQYF. DNA for the CDR3: TGCGCCAGCAGGGATACCGGGACAAGGACCAACGAGCAGTACTTC.

The J gene is TRBJ2-2, the V gene TRBV5-4; 7 bases map to TRBD1. V shed 3 bases and J 6 bases; nucleotides not matched to a gene: 5. This CDR3 contains 14 residues. CDR1 is SGHNT, CDR2 YYREEE, per germline (reference sequence). CDR3 coding DNA: TGTGCCAGCAGCTCGGGACAGTCCCCCGGGGAGCTGTTTTTT. Amino acid sequence: CASSSGQSPGELFF.

The rearrangement uses TRBV19 and TRBJ2-4, with TRBD1 matching 9 bases. V shed 5 bases and J 1 base; nucleotides not matched to a gene: 0. The germline V gene encodes CDR1 LNHDA and CDR2 SQIVND (reference sequence). This CDR3 contains 14 residues. The CDR3, as DNA: TGTGCCAGTAGTGGGACAGGGGCCAAAAACATTCAGTACTTC. Protein: CASSGTGAKNIQYF.

The chain employs TRBV7-7 and TRBJ2-3, with D maybe TRBD1 (5 bases). CDR1 is SSHAT and CDR2 is FNYEAQ in the germline V gene (reference sequence). Trimming cost V 2 bases and J 0 bases, with 9 bases left between them. The CDR3 has 15 amino acids. The CDR3 DNA reads as TGTGCCAGCAGCTTACAGGGTCAGAGCACAGATACGCAGTATTTT. This translates into CASSLQGQSTDTQYF. The complete variable domain, with remaining parts taken from reference TRBV7-7 and TRBJ2-3, reads GAGVSQSPRYKVTKRGQDVTLRCDPISSHATLYWYQQALGQGPEFLTYFNYEAQPDKSGLPSDRFSAERPEGSISTLTIQRTEQRDSAMYRCASSLQGQSTDTQYFGPGTRLTVL.